The sequence of this TCR beta chain was determined in a study of vaccination and CD4 T cells after COVID-19. In the study overall: Overlapping spike peptides of SARS-CoV-2, HCoV-NL63, HCoV-OC43 and HCoV-229E were used, and cells were stimulated with them.

The Oncomine TCR Beta short-read assay sequenced DNA from cultured CD4+ T cells. Genomic DNA was extracted from cultured CD4+ T cells. TCRdb recomputed calls from the PCR reads with MiXCR, one row per CDR3 protein. The top ten clones hold roughly a quarter of a sample with approximately 7,200 distinct CDR3 sequences, around half of them seen once. Treatment specified: roughly 11-day PBMC culture with coronavirus spike peptide pools or control peptides (ViraFEST assay). Harvesting of the unexposed donor's CD4+ T cells predated the COVID-19 pandemic (2011-2018). This clonotype occurred a few times. Antigen specificity is unknown. Trimming took 8 bases from V and 8 from J, leaving 17 bases between them. This CDR3 region has 13 residues. Germline loops: CDR1 SGHTA, CDR2 FQGNSA.

The chain is built from TRBV7-2 and TRBJ2-3; D may be TRBD1 (6 bases). Sequencing input: CD4+ T cells from blood, cultured in vitro. This TCR came from a human donor in good health. The CDR3 is CASHQDGGGTQYF. DNA of the CDR3: TGTGCCAGCCACCAGGATGGGGGCGGTACGCAGTATTTT.